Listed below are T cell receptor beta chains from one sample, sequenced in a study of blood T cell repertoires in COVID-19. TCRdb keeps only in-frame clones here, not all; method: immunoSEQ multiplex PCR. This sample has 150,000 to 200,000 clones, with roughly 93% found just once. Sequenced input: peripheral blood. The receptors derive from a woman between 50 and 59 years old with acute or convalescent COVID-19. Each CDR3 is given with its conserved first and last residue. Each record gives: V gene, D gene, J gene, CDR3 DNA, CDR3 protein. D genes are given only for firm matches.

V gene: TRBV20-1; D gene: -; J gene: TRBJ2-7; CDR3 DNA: TGCAGTGCCAAGTCGGGTCACGAGCAGTACTTC; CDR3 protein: CSAKSGHEQYF
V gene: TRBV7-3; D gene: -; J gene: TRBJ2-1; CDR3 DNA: TGTGCCAGCAGCCCCCTAGGAGCATCCCTGAGGGATGAGCAGTTCTTC; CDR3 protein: CASSPLGASLRDEQFF
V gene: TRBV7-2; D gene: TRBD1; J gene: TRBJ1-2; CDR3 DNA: TGTGCCAGCAGCTACGGGACAGGGGGCGACTATGGCTACACCTTC; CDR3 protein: CASSYGTGGDYGYTF
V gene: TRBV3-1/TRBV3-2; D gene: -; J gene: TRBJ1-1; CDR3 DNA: TGTGCCAGCAGCCAAGATACAGACACTGAAGCTTTCTTT; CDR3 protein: CASSQDTDTEAFF
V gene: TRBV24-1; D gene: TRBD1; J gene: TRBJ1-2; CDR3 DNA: TGTGCCACCAGTGACCCGGACAGGGTGGATGGCTACACCTTC; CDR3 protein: CATSDPDRVDGYTF
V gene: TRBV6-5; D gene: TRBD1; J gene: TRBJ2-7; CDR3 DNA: TGTGCCAGCAGTTACTCCCGGACAGGGGCTTACGAGCAGTACTTC; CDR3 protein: CASSYSRTGAYEQYF
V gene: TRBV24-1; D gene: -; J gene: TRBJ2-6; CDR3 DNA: TGTGCCACCAGTGCCAGGGACTCTGGGGCCAACGTCCTGACTTTC; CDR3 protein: CATSARDSGANVLTF
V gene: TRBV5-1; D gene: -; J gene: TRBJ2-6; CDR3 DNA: TGCGCCAGCACCCCCCAGGACTCTGGGGCCAACGTCCTGACTTTC; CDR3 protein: CASTPQDSGANVLTF
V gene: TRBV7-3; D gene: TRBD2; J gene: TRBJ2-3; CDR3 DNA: TGTGCCAGCAGCTTACAGGTAGCGGGAGGGCCAGATACGCAGTATTTT; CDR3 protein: CASSLQVAGGPDTQYF
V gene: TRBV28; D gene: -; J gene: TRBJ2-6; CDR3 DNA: TGTGCCAGCAGTTTATGGATATTCACCGGGACATGGGGGTCTGGGGCCAACGTCCTGACTTTC; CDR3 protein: CASSLWIFTGTWGSGANVLTF
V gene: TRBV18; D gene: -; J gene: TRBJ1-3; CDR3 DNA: TGTGCCAGCTCTGACACAAAGGCAGGCGCTGGAAACACCATATATTTT; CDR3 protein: CASSDTKAGAGNTIYF
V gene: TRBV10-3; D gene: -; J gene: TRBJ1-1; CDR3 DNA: TGTGCCATCGAAGACAGGATGAACACTGAAGCTTTCTTT; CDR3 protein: CAIEDRMNTEAFF
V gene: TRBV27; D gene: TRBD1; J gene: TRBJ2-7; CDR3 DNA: TGTGCCAGCATGGGACAGGGGGTTAGTTACGAGCAGTACTTC; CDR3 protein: CASMGQGVSYEQYF
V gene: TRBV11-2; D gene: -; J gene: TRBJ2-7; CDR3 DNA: TGTGCCAGCAGCCCCCCGTATACAGCCGCTACCTACGAGCAGTACTTC; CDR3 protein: CASSPPYTAATYEQYF
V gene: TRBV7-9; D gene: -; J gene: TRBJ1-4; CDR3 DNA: TGTGCCAGCAGCTCCGATGAAAAACTGTTTTTT; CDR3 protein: CASSSDEKLFF
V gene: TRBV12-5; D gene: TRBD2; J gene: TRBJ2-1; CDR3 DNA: TGTGCTAGTGGTTCATCACCCATGCACTTAGCGGGAGTGGGAAGTGAGCAGTTCTTC; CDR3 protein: CASGSSPMHLAGVGSEQFF
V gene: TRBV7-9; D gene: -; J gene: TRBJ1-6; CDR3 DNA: TGTGCCAGCAGCGCAGATTCTTCACCCCTCCACTTT; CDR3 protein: CASSADSSPLHF
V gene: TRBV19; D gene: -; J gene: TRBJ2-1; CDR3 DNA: TGTGCCAGTAGTATAGTCCCTAGGTCCCTAGCCCATCCCTACAATGAGCAGTTCTTC; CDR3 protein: CASSIVPRSLAHPYNEQFF
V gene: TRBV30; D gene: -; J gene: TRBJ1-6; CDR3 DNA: TGTGCCTGGAACCTACATCAGGAACCCCTCCACTTT; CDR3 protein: CAWNLHQEPLHF
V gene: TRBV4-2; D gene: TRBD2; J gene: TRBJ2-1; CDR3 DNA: TGTGCCAGGGGTGGGGGGGTAGCAACCTACAATGAGCAGTTCTTC; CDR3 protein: CARGGGVATYNEQFF
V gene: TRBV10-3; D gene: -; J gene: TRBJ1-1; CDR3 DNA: TGTGCCATCAGTGAGTCGGGGGGGTCAGCTTTCTTT; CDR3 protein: CAISESGGSAFF
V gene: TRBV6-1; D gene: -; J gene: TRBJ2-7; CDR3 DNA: TGTGCCAGCAGTGAAGCGCGACAGACCTTCTCCTACGAGCAGTACTTC; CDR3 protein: CASSEARQTFSYEQYF
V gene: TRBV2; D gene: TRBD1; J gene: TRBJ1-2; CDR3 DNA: TGTGCCAGCAGTGCGGGACAGGGTTACACCTTC; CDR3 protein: CASSAGQGYTF
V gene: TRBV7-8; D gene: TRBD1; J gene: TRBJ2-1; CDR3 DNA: TGTGCCAGCAGTGGACAGGGTGGACCCCCCAGGCAGTTCTTC; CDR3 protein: CASSGQGGPPRQFF
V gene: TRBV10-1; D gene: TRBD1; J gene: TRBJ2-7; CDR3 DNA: TGCGCCAGCAGTGCCTTTCTGGGACAGGGGGTAGACGAGCAGTACTTC; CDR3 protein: CASSAFLGQGVDEQYF
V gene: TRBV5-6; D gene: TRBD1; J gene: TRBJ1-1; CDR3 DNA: TGTGCCAGCAGCTTTATTATTCGGGACAGGGAAGGCGATGAAGCTTTCTTT; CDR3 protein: CASSFIIRDREGDEAFF
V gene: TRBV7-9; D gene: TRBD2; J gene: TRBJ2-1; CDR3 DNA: TGTGCCAGCAGTCCAGCAGGACTAGCGGACTCGGTAGGCTACAATGAGCAGTTCTTC; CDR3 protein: CASSPAGLADSVGYNEQFF
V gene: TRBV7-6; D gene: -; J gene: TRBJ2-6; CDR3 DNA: TGTGCCAGCAGCTCCCCGAGGGGGGCCAACGTCCTGACTTTC; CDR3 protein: CASSSPRGANVLTF
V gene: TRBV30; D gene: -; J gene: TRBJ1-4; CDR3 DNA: TGTGCCTGGGGGACAACGAACGTGGGAAAACTGTTTTTT; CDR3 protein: CAWGTTNVGKLFF
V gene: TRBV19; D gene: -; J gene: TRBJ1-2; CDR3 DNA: TGTGCCAGTAGTACTCTCGTGTTAGTCTATGGCTACACCTTC; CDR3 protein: CASSTLVLVYGYTF
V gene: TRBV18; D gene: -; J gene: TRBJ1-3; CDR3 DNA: TGTGCCAGCTCACCAGAGAGTTCTGGAAACACCATATATTTT; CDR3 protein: CASSPESSGNTIYF
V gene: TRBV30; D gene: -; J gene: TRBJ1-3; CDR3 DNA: TGTGCCTGGAGTGAACTGATCTCTGGAAACACCATATATTTT; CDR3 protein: CAWSELISGNTIYF
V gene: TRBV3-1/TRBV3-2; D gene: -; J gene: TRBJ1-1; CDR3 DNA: TGTGCCAGCAGCCGTAGACCGGGGGGACATGGGAACACTGAAGCTTTCTTT; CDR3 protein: CASSRRPGGHGNTEAFF
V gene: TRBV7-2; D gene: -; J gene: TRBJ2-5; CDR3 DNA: TGTGCCAGCAGCTCTAATCAGGGGGGAGAGACCCAGTACTTC; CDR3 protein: CASSSNQGGETQYF
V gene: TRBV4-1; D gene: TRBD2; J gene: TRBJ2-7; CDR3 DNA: TGCGCCAGCAGCCAAGTGGGGCTGACTAGCGGGACCAGGGAGCAGTACTTC; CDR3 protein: CASSQVGLTSGTREQYF